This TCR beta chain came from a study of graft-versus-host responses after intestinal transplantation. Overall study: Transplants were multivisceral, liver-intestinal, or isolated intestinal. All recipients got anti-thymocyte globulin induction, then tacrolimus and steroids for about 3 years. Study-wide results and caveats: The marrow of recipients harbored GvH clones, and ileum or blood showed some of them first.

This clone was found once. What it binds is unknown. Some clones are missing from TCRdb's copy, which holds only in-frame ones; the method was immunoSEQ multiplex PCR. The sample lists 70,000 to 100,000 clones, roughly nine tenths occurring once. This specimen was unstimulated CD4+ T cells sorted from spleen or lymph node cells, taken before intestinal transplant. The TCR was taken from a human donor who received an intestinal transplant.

CDR3 nucleotides: TGTGCCACCAGCAGAGATTACGGGGGGCACAATGAGCAGTTCTTC. It encodes CATSRDYGGHNEQFF. The chain links TRBV15 to TRBJ2-1; the D gene is possibly TRBD2 (7 bases). V lost 0 bases and J 5 bases, leaving 11 bases between the germline ends. Germline assignment: CDR1 LNHNV and CDR2 YYDKDF (reference sequence). The CDR3 is 15 amino acids.